A single sample gave rise to the 3 T cell receptor beta chains below, sequenced in a study of monozygotic twins with inflammatory bowel disease (dated by TCRdb to 2018 to 2020). Preparation of the library involved 5' RACE. Sequenced on an Illumina HiSeq 2500. Reads reprocessed by TCRdb are summarized as one entry per CDR3 protein sequence, and DNA is absent. This sample's table has entries for a few hundred thousand distinct CDR3 sequences. Together, the top ten hold 5% to 6% of the sample. Sequencing input: blood. The receptor set was obtained from a human donor with ulcerative colitis or Crohn's disease, or a healthy co-twin of an affected twin (not recorded which).

The rearrangement links TRBV18 to TRBJ1-5. The CDR3 is 13 amino acids. The germline CDR1 and CDR2 sequences are KGHSH and LQKENI. CDR3 region: CASSPAETQPQHF.

J is TRBJ2-1 and V is TRBV24-1; TCRdb proposes TRBD1, but this gene call is untestable without DNA. This CDR3 region has 14 residues. CDR1 is KGHDR and CDR2 is SFDVKD in the germline V gene. The CDR3 loop reads CATRGTGGYNEQFF.

The V call is TRBV6-6, the J call TRBJ2-3. CDR1 is MNHNY and CDR2 is SVGAGI in the germline V gene (reference sequence). CDR3 length: 14 residues. The CDR3 is CASSYGRTTDTQYF.